A selection of T cell receptor beta chains follows, all from one sample in a study of OX40 agonist ivuxolimab in advanced cancers. Measured with immunoSEQ multiplex PCR; TCRdb has only the in-frame clones, and not every one. The table has around 95,000 clones, about 92% seen once. The material sequenced was CD4+ or CD8+ T cells sorted from blood, taken in a trial of the OX40 agonist ivuxolimab. The receptors were sampled from an adult with an advanced solid tumor such as melanoma, head and neck, liver or kidney cancer. The CDR3 runs from the conserved cysteine through the conserved F or W. The D gene is left open where the match is weak. A row's size may be missing; if present it is once, few, many or a size class.

d_gene,len,j_gene,v_gene,abundance,CDR3aa,CDR3nt
TRBD2,15,TRBJ2-1,TRBV7-3,.,CASSLGLADYNEQFF,TGTGCCAGCAGCCTAGGACTAGCGGATTACAATGAGCAGTTCTTC
TRBD1,15,TRBJ1-5,TRBV7-9,.,CASSLAGTGKVPQHF,TGTGCCAGCAGCTTAGCTGGGACAGGGAAGGTGCCCCAGCATTTT
.,14,TRBJ1-6,TRBV5-1,.,CASSLAGGDSPLHF,TGCGCCAGCAGCTTGGCCGGGGGTGATTCACCCCTCCACTTT
TRBD1,14,TRBJ1-2,TRBV28,.,CASLNRGGVYGYTF,TGTGCCAGCCTCAACAGGGGTGGTGTCTATGGCTACACCTTC
.,11,TRBJ2-7,TRBV5-4,.,CASSLGYEQYF,TGTGCCAGCAGCTTGGGGTACGAGCAGTACTTC
TRBD1,13,TRBJ1-5,TRBV30,.,CAWADRNNQPQHF,TGTGCCTGGGCGGACAGGAACAATCAGCCCCAGCATTTT
.,13,TRBJ1-3,TRBV6-1,.,CASSVNSGNTIYF,TGTGCCAGCAGCGTGAACTCTGGAAACACCATATATTTT
.,15,TRBJ1-1,TRBV28,.,CASSYLGGWGTEAFF,TGTGCCAGCAGTTACTTGGGGGGTTGGGGCACTGAAGCTTTCTTT
.,14,TRBJ1-5,TRBV6-6,once,CVSNSQGGNQPQHF,TGTGTCAGCAATTCACAGGGTGGCAATCAGCCCCAGCATTTT
TRBD2,17,TRBJ2-5,TRBV7-2,.,CASSVGASGRGLETQYF,TGTGCCAGCAGCGTAGGGGCTAGCGGGAGGGGGTTGGAGACCCAGTACTTC
.,15,TRBJ2-2,TRBV15,.,CATSYRGSNTGELFF,TGTGCCACCAGTTATCGGGGGTCCAACACCGGGGAGCTGTTTTTT
TRBD1,15,TRBJ2-7,TRBV28,.,CASTPHGQGYYEQYF,TGTGCCAGCACCCCCCACGGACAGGGTTATTACGAGCAGTACTTC
.,14,TRBJ2-7,TRBV10-3,.,CAIRTAPDTYEQYF,TGTGCCATCAGGACTGCCCCGGACACCTACGAGCAGTACTTC
.,14,TRBJ2-1,TRBV11-2,.,CASSGLGVSREQFF,TGTGCCAGCAGCGGCCTGGGCGTAAGCCGTGAGCAGTTCTTC
.,13,TRBJ2-3,TRBV7-2,.,CASSPGAWDTQYF,TGTGCCAGCAGCCCGGGGGCATGGGATACGCAGTATTTT
.,13,TRBJ2-3,TRBV6-6,once,CASREPSTDTQYF,TGTGCCAGTCGGGAGCCTAGCACAGATACGCAGTATTTT
.,15,TRBJ1-5,TRBV19,.,CASSPDSYSNQPQHF,TGTGCCAGTAGCCCCGACAGCTATAGCAATCAGCCCCAGCATTTT